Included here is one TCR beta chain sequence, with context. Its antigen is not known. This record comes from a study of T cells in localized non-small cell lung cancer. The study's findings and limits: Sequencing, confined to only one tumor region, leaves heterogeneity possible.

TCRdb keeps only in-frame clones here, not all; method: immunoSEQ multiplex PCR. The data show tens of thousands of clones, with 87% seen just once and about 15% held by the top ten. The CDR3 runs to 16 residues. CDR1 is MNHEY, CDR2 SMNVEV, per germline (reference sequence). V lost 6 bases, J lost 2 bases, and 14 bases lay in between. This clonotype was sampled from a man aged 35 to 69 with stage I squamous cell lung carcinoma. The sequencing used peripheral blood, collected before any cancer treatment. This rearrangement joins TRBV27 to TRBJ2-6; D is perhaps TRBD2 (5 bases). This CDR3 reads CASRERERAGANVLTF. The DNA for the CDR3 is TGTGCCAGCAGGGAGAGGGAGAGGGCTGGGGCCAACGTCCTGACTTTC.